This TCR beta chain originates from a study of beta chain features in type 1 diabetes. Points from the study as a whole: With patients and controls alike, PCR might favor shorter templates to an equal degree. In type 1 diabetes patients, VDJ junctions had fewer insertions; deletions at these junctions were more frequent.

All of the isolated RNA was reverse transcribed, so expressed TCRB transcripts were sequenced. Clones were read by immunoSEQ multiplex PCR, and TCRdb kept only the in-frame ones, dropping some. The sample includes hundreds of thousands of clones, around 15% of them seen just once. V dropped 6 bases and J dropped 3; count of bases not matched to a gene: 12. There are 16 residues in the CDR3. Germline CDR1 SGHTA, CDR2 FQGNSA. CD45RO/CCR7/CD25/CD127/CD95/CD27 staining was used to isolate CD4+ naive, central memory, regulatory and stem cell-like memory cells by sorting. About this clone itself: No antigen is known for it.

The chain has TRBV7-2 and TRBJ2-3; the match to TRBD2 covers 7 bases. The sample consisted of naive CD4+ T cells from blood. The clonotype originates from a man aged 18 to 35 in good health. CDR3: CASSQKRGWSTDTQYF. DNA of the CDR3: TGTGCCAGCAGTCAGAAGCGGGGCTGGAGTACAGATACGCAGTATTTT.